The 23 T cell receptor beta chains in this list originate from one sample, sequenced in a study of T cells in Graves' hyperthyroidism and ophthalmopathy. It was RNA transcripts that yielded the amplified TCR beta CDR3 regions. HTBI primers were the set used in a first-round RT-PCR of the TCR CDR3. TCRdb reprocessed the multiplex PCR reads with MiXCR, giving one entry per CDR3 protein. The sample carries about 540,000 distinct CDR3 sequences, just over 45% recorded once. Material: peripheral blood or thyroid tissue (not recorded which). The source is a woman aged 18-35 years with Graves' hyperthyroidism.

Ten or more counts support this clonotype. CDR3 residues: CSVDGSHSYEQYF. The DNA for the CDR3 is TGCAGCGTTGACGGGAGCCATTCCTACGAGCAGTACTTC. The chain couples TRBV29-1 to TRBJ2-7; a weak D match, TRBD2 (6 bases). CDR3 length: 13 residues. The V and J ends lost 3 bases and 1 base respectively, with 10 bases between them. The V gene's germline CDR1 is SQVTM and CDR2 ANQGSEA.

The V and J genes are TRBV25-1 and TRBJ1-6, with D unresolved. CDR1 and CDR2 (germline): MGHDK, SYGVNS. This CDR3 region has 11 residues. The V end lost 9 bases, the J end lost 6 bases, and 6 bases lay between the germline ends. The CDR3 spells CASTSNSPLHF. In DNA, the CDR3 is TGTGCCAGTACCTCTAATTCACCCCTCCACTTT.

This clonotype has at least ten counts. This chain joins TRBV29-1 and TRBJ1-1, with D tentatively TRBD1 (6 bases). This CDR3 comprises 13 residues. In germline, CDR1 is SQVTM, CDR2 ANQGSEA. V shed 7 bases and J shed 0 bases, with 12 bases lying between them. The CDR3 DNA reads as TGCAGCGGTTCCACAGGGCTGAACACTGAAGCTTTCTTT. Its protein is CSGSTGLNTEAFF.

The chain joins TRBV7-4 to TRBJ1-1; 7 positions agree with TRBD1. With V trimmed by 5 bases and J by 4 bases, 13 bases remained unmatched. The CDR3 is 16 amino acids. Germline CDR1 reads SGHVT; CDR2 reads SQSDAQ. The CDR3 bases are TGTGCCAGCAGCCAAGTTAAGGGGGCGCGCGGCACTGAAGCTTTCTTT. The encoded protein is CASSQVKGARGTEAFF.

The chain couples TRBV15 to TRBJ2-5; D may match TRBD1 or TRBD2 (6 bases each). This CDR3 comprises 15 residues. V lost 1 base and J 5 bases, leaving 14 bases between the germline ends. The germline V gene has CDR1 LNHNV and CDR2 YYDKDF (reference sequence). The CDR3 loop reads CATSRVRGQGETQYF. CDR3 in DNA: TGTGCCACCAGCAGAGTCCGGGGGCAGGGTGAGACCCAGTACTTC.

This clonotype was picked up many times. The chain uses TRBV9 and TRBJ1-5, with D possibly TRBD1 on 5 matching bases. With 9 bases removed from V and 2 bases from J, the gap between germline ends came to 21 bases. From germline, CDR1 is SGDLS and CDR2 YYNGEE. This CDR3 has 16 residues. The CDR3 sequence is CATRGPSQWGNQPQHF. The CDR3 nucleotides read TGTGCCACCCGGGGACCAAGCCAGTGGGGCAATCAGCCCCAGCATTTT.

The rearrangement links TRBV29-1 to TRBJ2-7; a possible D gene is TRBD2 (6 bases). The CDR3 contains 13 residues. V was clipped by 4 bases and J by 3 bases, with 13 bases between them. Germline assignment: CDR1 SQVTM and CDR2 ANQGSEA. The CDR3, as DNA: TGCAGCGTTGGAGGAGGAGGGATCTACGAGCAGTACTTC. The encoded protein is CSVGGGGIYEQYF.

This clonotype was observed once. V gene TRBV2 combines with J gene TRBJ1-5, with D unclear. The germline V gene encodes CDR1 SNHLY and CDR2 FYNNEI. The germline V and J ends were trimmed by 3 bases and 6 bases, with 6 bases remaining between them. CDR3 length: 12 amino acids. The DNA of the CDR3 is TGTGCCAGCAGTGACGCAGGTCAGCCCCAGCATTTT. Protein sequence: CASSDAGQPQHF.

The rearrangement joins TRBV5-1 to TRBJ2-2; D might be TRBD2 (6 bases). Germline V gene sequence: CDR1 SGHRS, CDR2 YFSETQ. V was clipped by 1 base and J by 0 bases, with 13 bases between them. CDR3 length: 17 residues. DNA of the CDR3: TGCGCCAGCAGCTTGTTCCCTAGCGAATCGAACACCGGGGAGCTGTTTTTT. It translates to CASSLFPSESNTGELFF. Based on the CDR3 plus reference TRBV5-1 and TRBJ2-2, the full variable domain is KAGVTQTPRYLIKTRGQQVTLSCSPISGHRSVSWYQQTPGQGLQFLFEYFSETQRNKGNFPGRFSGRQFSNSRSEMNVSTLELGDSALYLCASSLFPSESNTGELFFGEGSRLTVL.

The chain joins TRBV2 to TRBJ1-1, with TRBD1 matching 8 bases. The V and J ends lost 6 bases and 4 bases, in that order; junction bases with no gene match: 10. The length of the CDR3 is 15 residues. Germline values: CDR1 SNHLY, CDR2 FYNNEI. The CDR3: CASRPGQEASTEAFF. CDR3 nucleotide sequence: TGTGCCAGCAGACCGGGACAGGAGGCCTCCACTGAAGCTTTCTTT.

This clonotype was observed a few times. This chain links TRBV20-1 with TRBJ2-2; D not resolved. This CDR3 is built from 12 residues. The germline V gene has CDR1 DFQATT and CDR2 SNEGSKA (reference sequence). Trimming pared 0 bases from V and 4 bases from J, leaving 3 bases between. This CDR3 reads CSAREGTGELFF. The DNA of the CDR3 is TGCAGTGCTAGAGAAGGCACCGGGGAGCTGTTTTTT.

The CDR3 here is CSVERGTGQETQYF. In DNA form, the CDR3 reads TGCAGCGTTGAAAGGGGGACAGGACAAGAGACCCAGTACTTC. The genes are TRBV29-1 and TRBJ2-5; TRBD1 aligns across 8 bases. The V and J ends lost 2 bases and 2 bases, in that order; junction bases with no gene match: 4. The CDR3 loop spans 14 amino acids. Germline CDR1 and CDR2: SQVTM and ANQGSEA.

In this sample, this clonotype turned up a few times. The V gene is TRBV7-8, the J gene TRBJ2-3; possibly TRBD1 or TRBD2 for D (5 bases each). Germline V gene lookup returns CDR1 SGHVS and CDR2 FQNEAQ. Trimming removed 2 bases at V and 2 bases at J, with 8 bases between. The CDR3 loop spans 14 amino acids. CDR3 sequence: CASSLLGDTDTQYF. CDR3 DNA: TGTGCCAGCAGCTTACTGGGGGACACAGATACGCAGTATTTT.

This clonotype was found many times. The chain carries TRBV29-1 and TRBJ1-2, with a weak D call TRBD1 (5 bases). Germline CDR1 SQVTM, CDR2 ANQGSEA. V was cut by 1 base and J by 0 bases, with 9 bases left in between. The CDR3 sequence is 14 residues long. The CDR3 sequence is CSVEGDGSNYGYTF. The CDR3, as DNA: TGCAGCGTTGAAGGGGACGGATCTAACTATGGCTACACCTTC.

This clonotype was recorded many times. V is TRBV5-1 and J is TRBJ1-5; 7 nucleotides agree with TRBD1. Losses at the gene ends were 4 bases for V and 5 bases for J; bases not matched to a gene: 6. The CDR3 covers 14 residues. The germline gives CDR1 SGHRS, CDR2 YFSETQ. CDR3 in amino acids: CASSPQGGDQPQHF. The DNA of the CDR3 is TGCGCCAGCAGCCCCCAGGGGGGAGATCAGCCCCAGCATTTT. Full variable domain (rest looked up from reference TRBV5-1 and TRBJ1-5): KAGVTQTPRYLIKTRGQQVTLSCSPISGHRSVSWYQQTPGQGLQFLFEYFSETQRNKGNFPGRFSGRQFSNSRSEMNVSTLELGDSALYLCASSPQGGDQPQHFGDGTRLSIL.

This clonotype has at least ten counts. Here the CDR3 DNA reads TGCGCCAGCAGCCTTGTGAGGTTCCACGAGCAGTACTTC. It specifies CASSLVRFHEQYF. The chain uses TRBV5-1 and TRBJ2-7; no clear D. V was shortened by 4 bases and J by 5 bases, with 13 bases between the two germline ends. Looked up from germline, CDR1 is SGHRS and CDR2 is YFSETQ. The CDR3 contains 13 residues.

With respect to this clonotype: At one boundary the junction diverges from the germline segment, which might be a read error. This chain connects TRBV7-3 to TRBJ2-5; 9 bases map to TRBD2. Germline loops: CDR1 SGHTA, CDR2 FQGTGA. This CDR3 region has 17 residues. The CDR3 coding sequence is TGCGCCAGCAGCTCTTTACGTAGGCGGGAGGGCCGAGAGACCCAGTACTTC. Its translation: CASSSLRRREGRETQYF.

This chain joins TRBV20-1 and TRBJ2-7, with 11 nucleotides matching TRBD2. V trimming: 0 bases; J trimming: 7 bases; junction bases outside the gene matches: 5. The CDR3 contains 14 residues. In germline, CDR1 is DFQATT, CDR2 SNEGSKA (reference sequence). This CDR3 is CSARDSGRAREQYF. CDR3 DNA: TGCAGTGCTAGAGATAGCGGGAGGGCCCGGGAGCAGTACTTC.

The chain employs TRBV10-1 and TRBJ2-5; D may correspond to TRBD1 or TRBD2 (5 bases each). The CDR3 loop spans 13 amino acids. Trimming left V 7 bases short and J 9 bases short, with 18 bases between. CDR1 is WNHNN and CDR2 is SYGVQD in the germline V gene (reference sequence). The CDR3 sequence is CASNDRGDAAQYF. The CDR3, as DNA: TGCGCCAGCAACGATCGAGGGGATGCGGCCCAGTACTTC.

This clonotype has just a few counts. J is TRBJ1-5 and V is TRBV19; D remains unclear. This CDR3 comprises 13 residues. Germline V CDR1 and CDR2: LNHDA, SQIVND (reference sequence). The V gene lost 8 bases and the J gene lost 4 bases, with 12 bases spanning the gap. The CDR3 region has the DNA TGTGCCAGTGATACCACAGATAATCAGCCCCAGCATTTT. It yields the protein CASDTTDNQPQHF.

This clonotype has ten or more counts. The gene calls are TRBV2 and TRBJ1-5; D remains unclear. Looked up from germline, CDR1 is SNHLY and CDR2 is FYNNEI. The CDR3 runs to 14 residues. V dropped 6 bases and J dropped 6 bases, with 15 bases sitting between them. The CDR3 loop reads CASRETGGGQPQHF. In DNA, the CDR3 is TGTGCCAGCAGGGAAACGGGAGGAGGTCAGCCCCAGCATTTT.

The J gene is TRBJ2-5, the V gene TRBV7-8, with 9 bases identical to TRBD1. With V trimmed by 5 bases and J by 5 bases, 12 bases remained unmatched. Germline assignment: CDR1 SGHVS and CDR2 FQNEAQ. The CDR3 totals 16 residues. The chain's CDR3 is CASSPYGGGTGETQYF. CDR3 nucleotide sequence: TGTGCCAGCAGCCCTTACGGGGGCGGGACAGGGGAGACCCAGTACTTC.

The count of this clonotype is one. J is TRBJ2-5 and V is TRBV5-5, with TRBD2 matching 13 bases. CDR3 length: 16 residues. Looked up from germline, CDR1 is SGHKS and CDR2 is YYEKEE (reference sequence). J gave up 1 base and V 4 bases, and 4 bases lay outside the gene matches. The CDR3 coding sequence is TGTGCCAGCAGCCGATGGACTAGCGGGGGCCAAGAGACCCAGTACTTC. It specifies CASSRWTSGGQETQYF.